This T cell receptor beta chain was sequenced during a study of cytomegalovirus exposure and HLA in healthy donors. Points from the study as a whole: Most TCR beta V segments were productive about 90% or about 30% of the time in an earlier analysis.

This PCR relied on a set of 60 Vbeta primers and 13 Jbeta primers. Per the study methods: Unique TCR beta chains numbered roughly 80 million in a later analysis, with some 9.9 million shared. Assay used: immunoSEQ multiplex PCR; TCRdb lists only in-frame clones, some missing. That table furnishes V, J and clone size, whereas the DNA furnished D and trimming. The table records some 150,000 clones, around 84% of them present only once. The J segment lost 5 bases and the V segment lost 1 base, leaving 3 bases of the junction unmatched. The CDR3 is made up of 14 amino acids. CDR1 LGHNT and CDR2 FRNRAP come from the germline V gene. Those who donated were healthy bone marrow donors. Details on this clone: The antigen is undetermined.

V is TRBV12-5 and J is TRBJ1-2; TRBD1 aligns across 8 bases. Sequencing was done on a sample of PBMCs. This receptor was taken from a woman aged 40 to 50 in good health and CMV-seropositive. Written as DNA, the CDR3 is TGTGCTAGTGGTTTGGGAGGACAGGGTTATGGCTACACCTTC. Translated: CASGLGGQGYGYTF.